This T cell receptor beta chain emerged from a study of human T cells and chemical hapten exposure. Overall study: Upper inner arm skin measuring around 2 cm by around 2 cm received 2% DPC for sensitization. Recorded diagnoses among the mostly female patients were alopecia areata, totalis or universalis.

The time point is: patch test 1, 2 weeks after DPC sensitization. Treatment noted: therapeutic diphenylcyclopropenone sensitization with weekly scalp DPC. Notes on the study in general: There was a positive correlation between PT1 expanded TCR counts and patch test score. DPC sensitization left the count of TCRs above 1 in 1000 unchanged.

The germline CDR1 and CDR2 sequences are SGHTA and FQGNSA. Unmatched junction bases numbered 1, after V lost 3 bases and J lost 4 bases. This CDR3 region has 13 residues. This clonotype was detected a few times. The antigen remains undetermined. TCRdb fed the RACE reads into MiXCR, producing one record per CDR3 protein. The data contain 65,000 to 85,000 distinct CDR3 sequences, 10% of them seen just once; the ten biggest clones take up approximately 1.5%. This chain joins TRBV7-2 and TRBJ2-5; 8 bases align to TRBD1. This specimen consisted of whole blood, obtained in connection with sensitization to the hapten diphenylcyclopropenone (DPC). The receptor was isolated from a woman in her 50s with alopecia areata. Some clones in this sample may be carry-over from other donors' samples. The CDR3 loop is CASSFQGAETQYF. The CDR3 DNA reads TGTGCCAGCAGCTTCCAGGGGGCAGAGACCCAGTACTTC. Supplemented by reference TRBV7-2 and TRBJ2-5, the full variable domain reads GAGVSQSPSNKVTEKGKDVELRCDPISGHTALYWYRQSLGQGLEFLIYFQGNSAPDKSGLPSDRFSAERTGGSVSTLTIQRTQQEDSAVYLCASSFQGAETQYFGPGTRLLVL.